The 16 T cell receptor beta chains given below trace back to one sample, sequenced in a study of blood T cell repertoires in COVID-19. The repertoire was sequenced with immunoSEQ multiplex PCR; TCRdb's copy has only in-frame clones and lacks some. The table lists a few hundred thousand clones, over 65% of them singletons, with more than 0.95% in the top ten. Material for sequencing was peripheral blood. All receptors come from a human donor with acute or convalescent COVID-19. The donor label of this sample is uncertain.

The chain carries TRBV19 and TRBJ1-1, with 9 bases lining up with TRBD1. The CDR3 length is 16 residues. The germline V gene encodes CDR1 LNHDA and CDR2 SQIVND (reference sequence). The ends lost 3 bases at V and 0 bases at J; junction bases unmatched: 5. Written as DNA, the CDR3 is TGTGCCAGTAGTATTACAGGGGGCCAAATGAACACTGAAGCTTTCTTT. It translates to CASSITGGQMNTEAFF.

The chain employs TRBV5-1 and TRBJ1-2; D remains ambiguous. Trimming removed 0 bases from V and 8 bases from J, with 8 bases in between. The germline gives CDR1 SGHRS, CDR2 YFSETQ. The CDR3 consists of 12 residues. The CDR3 DNA sequence: TGCGCCAGCAGCTTGGCCGGGGAGGGCTACACCTTC. Translating gives CASSLAGEGYTF.

The V call is TRBV5-1, the J call TRBJ2-3; 13 positions agree with TRBD2. The CDR3 runs to 16 residues. Germline CDR1 is SGHRS and CDR2 is YFSETQ. V dropped 3 bases and J dropped 6; count of bases not matched to a gene: 7. The CDR3 coding sequence is TGCGCCAGCAGCTCCACTAGCGGGGGGGTTCCCGATACGCAGTATTTT. Encoded protein: CASSSTSGGVPDTQYF.

This clone was observed a few times. This sequence joins TRBV19 and TRBJ2-1, with TRBD2 matching 16 bases. There are 17 residues in the CDR3. J gave up 16 bases and V 4 bases, and 16 bases lay outside the gene matches. The V gene's germline CDR1 is LNHDA and CDR2 SQIVND (reference sequence). The chain's CDR3 is CASSTPGTSGRARKEFF. DNA of the CDR3: TGTGCCAGTAGTACCCCCGGGACTAGCGGGAGGGCCAGAAAGGAATTCTTC.

The J gene is TRBJ2-2, the V gene TRBV7-9; the D gene is possibly TRBD2 (6 bases). The CDR3 runs to 16 residues. Germline V gene lookup returns CDR1 SEHNR and CDR2 FQNEAQ (reference sequence). V lost 5 bases to trimming and J lost 0 bases, with 13 bases between them. CDR3 DNA: TGTGCCAGCAGCCTCTTGGCGGGATCGAACACCGGGGAGCTGTTTTTT. Residues: CASSLLAGSNTGELFF.

This clone has a single count. The chain carries TRBV7-9 and TRBJ1-1, with 12 bases fitting TRBD1. Looked up from germline, CDR1 is SEHNR and CDR2 is FQNEAQ (reference sequence). The junction had 3 bases not matched to a gene; V was cut back by 6 bases and J by 10 bases. CDR3 length equals 12 residues. CDR3 residues: CASRGTGGSAFF. The CDR3 nucleotides read TGTGCCAGCAGAGGGACAGGGGGCTCAGCTTTCTTT.

The chain uses TRBV20-1 and TRBJ1-4; D possibly corresponds to TRBD1 (6 bases). Looked up from germline, CDR1 is DFQATT and CDR2 is SNEGSKA (reference sequence). V dropped 3 bases and J dropped 8 bases, with 16 bases sitting between them. The CDR3 extends over 14 amino acids. CDR3 nucleotides: TGCAGTGCTAGTACCGGGGCCAGGGGCGAAAAACTGTTTTTT. Translating gives CSASTGARGEKLFF.

The CDR3 DNA sequence: TGTGCCAGCAGCTTAGTTACGGTGGGGCTGGCCCCATTTCGGCAGTTCTTC. Protein sequence: CASSLVTVGLAPFRQFF. V and J are TRBV11-2 and TRBJ2-1; possible D gene TRBD1, 5 bases. Deletions cut 1 base from V and 12 bases from J, with 25 bases between. This CDR3 spans 17 amino acids. Germline CDR1 and CDR2: SGHAT and FQNNGV. Full variable domain (outside the CDR3, taken from reference TRBV11-2 and TRBJ2-1): EAGVAQSPRYKIIEKRQSVAFWCNPISGHATLYWYQQILGQGPKLLIQFQNNGVVDDSQLPKDRFSAERLKGVDSTLKIQPAKLEDSAVYLCASSLVTVGLAPFRQFFGPGTRLTVL.

This sequence joins TRBV19 and TRBJ2-1; D is ambiguous. The V gene's germline CDR1 is LNHDA and CDR2 SQIVND (reference sequence). Trimming took off 9 bases at V and 6 bases at J, with 18 bases between the two ends. The length of the CDR3 is 14 residues. CDR3 in DNA: TGTGCCAGCCGGGTTCGAGCCTTCTCCAATGAGCAGTTCTTC. It codes for CASRVRAFSNEQFF.

The rearrangement uses TRBV4-1 and TRBJ1-5; tentative D call: TRBD1 (5 bases). V lost 0 bases to trimming and J lost 1 base, with 16 bases between them. CDR3 size: 18 residues. Germline loops: CDR1 MGHRA, CDR2 YSYEKL. This CDR3 is CASSQEYPQGGSNQPQHF. The CDR3, as DNA: TGCGCCAGCAGCCAAGAGTACCCCCAGGGAGGCAGCAATCAGCCCCAGCATTTT.

The genes are TRBV5-5 and TRBJ1-1; D remains ambiguous. The length of the CDR3 is 15 residues. Per germline, CDR1 SGHKS and CDR2 YYEKEE (reference sequence). V shed 3 bases and J shed 0 bases, with 12 bases lying between them. Here the CDR3 reads CASSSEAAVNTEAFF. CDR3 coding DNA: TGTGCCAGCAGCTCCGAGGCGGCGGTGAACACTGAAGCTTTCTTT.

The chain uses TRBV6-5 and TRBJ1-5; D is perhaps TRBD1 (6 bases). The CDR3 has 13 residues. The V gene lost 10 bases and the J gene lost 6 bases, with 16 bases spanning the gap. Germline V gives CDR1 MNHEY, CDR2 SVGAGI. CDR3 DNA: TGTGCCATCCGAGGGGGAGGGGCTCAGCCCCAGCATTTT. Translated, it gives CAIRGGGAQPQHF.

CDR3 sequence: CASSEGDTSNIQYF. As DNA, the CDR3 is TGTGCCAGCAGTGAAGGGGACACCTCAAACATTCAGTACTTC. J is TRBJ2-4 and V is TRBV2, with D perhaps matching TRBD1 (6 bases). Trimming cost V 1 base and J 6 bases, with 10 bases left between them. CDR1 and CDR2 (germline): SNHLY, FYNNEI. This CDR3 region has 14 residues.

The CDR3 spells CASSQSRLVGSTDTQYF. CDR3 nucleotide sequence: TGTGCCAGCAGCCAATCGAGACTAGTGGGGAGCACAGATACGCAGTATTTT. This rearrangement joins TRBV16 to TRBJ2-3; D possibly corresponds to TRBD2 (6 bases). Trimming cost V 0 bases and J 0 bases, with 13 bases left between them. Germline V CDR1 and CDR2: KGHSY, FQNENV. The CDR3 extends over 17 amino acids.

The J gene is TRBJ2-3, the V gene TRBV28, with 13 bases lining up with TRBD2. V lost 5 bases and J lost 4; bases outside the gene matches: 6. The CDR3 has 16 residues. Germline CDR1 and CDR2: MDHEN and SYDVKM. For the CDR3, the DNA is TGTGCCAGCAGTCTAACTAGCGGGGGGGCCGCAGATACGCAGTATTTT. Amino acid sequence: CASSLTSGGAADTQYF. Full variable domain (outside the CDR3, taken from reference TRBV28 and TRBJ2-3): DVKVTQSSRYLVKRTGEKVFLECVQDMDHENMFWYRQDPGLGLRLIYFSYDVKMKEKGDIPEGYSVSREKKERFSLILESASTNQTSMYLCASSLTSGGAADTQYFGPGTRLTVL.

This clone was detected only a few times. This chain links TRBV6-5 with TRBJ1-5; D ambiguous. V dropped 6 bases and J dropped 7 bases, with 13 bases sitting between them. The CDR3 totals 13 residues. Germline V gene data show CDR1 as MNHEY and CDR2 as SVGAGI. In DNA, the CDR3 is TGTGCCAGCAGGCTGTCTCGTGAGCAGCCCCAGCATTTT. It encodes CASRLSREQPQHF.